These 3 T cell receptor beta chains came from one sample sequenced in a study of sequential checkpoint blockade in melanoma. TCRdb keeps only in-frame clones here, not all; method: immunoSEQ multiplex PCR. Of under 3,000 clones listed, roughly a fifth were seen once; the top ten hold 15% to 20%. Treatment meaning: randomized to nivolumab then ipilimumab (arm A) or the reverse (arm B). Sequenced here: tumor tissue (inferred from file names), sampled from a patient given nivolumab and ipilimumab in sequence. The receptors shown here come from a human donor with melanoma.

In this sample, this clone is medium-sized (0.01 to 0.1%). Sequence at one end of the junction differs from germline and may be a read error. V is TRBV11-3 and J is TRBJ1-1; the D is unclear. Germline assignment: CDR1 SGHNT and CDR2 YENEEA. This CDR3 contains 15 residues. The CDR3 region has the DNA TGTGCCAGCAGCCTAGAAACCCCCATGAACACTGAAGCTTTCTTT. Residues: CASSLETPMNTEAFF. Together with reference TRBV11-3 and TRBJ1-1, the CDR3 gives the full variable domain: EAGVVQSPRYKIIEKKQPVAFWCNPISGHNTLYWYLQNLGQGPELLIRYENEEAVDDSQLPKDRFSAERLKGVDSTLKIQPAELGDSAVYLCASSLETPMNTEAFFGQGTRLTVV.

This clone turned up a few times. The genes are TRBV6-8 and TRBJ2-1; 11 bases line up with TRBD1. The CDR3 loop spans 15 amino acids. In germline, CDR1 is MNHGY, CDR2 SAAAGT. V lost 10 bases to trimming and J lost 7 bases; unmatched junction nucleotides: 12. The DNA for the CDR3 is TGTGCCATCAGCGATTCCGGGACAGGGGGGAATGAGCAGTTCTTC. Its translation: CAISDSGTGGNEQFF.

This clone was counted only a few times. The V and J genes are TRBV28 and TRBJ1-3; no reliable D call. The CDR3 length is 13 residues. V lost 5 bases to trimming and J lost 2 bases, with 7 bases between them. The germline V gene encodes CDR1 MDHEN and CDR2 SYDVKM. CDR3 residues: CASSRNAGNTIYF. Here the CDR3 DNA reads TGTGCCAGCAGTAGAAACGCTGGAAACACCATATATTTT.